This T cell receptor beta chain is from a study of T cell responses to AZD1222 COVID-19 vaccine. With regard to this clone: Antigen unknown.

General study results and limits: Among vaccine-associated CD4 TCRs, coverage spanned spike, with dominance at 160-218 and 743-854. Spike-specific TCR breadth and depth were elevated following two AZD1222 doses. The donor cohort was predominantly white British with a female majority, and clonal diversity may have been underestimated. Reportedly, close to half of spike-specific TCRs are directed against unmutated variant regions.

Germline CDR1 is MNHEY and CDR2 is SVGEGT. The V gene lost 4 bases and the J gene lost 2 bases, with 24 bases spanning the gap. This CDR3 has 19 amino acids. Some clones are missing from TCRdb's copy, which holds only in-frame ones; the method was immunoSEQ multiplex PCR. The table lists roughly 200,000 clones, around 94% of them singletons, with approximately 1.7% in the top ten. The TCR was taken from an adult who received the MenACWY meningococcal vaccine as a control. The sequenced sample was peripheral blood, obtained 28 days after the second dose of the MenACWY control vaccine. The V and J genes are TRBV6-2 or TRBV6-3 and TRBJ2-1, with D hard to call. Here the CDR3 reads CASSSAGPGVSGTYNEQFF. CDR3 DNA sequence: TGTGCCAGCAGTTCCGCCGGCCCTGGCGTGTCAGGAACCTACAATGAGCAGTTCTTC.